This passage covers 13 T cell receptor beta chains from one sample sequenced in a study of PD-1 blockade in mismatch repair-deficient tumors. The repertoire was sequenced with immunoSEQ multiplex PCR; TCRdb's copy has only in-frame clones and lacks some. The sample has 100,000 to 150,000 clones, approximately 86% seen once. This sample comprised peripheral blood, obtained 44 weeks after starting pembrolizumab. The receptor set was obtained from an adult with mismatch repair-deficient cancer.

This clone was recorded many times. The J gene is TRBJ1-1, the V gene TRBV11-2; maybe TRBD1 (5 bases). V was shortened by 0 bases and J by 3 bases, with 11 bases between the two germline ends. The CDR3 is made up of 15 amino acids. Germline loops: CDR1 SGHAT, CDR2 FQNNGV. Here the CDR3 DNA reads TGTGCCAGCAGCTTAGATCTCGACAGCCACACTGAAGCTTTCTTT. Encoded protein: CASSLDLDSHTEAFF.

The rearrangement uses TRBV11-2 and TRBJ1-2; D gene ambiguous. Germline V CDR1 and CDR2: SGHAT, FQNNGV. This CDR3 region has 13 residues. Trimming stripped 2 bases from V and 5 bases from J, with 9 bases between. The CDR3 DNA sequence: TGTGCCAGCAGCTTATTCGGCGAATATGGCTACACCTTC. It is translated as CASSLFGEYGYTF.

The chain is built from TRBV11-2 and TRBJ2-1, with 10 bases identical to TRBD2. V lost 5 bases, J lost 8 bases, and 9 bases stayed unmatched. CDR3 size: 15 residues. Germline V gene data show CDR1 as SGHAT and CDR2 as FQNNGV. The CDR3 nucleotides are TGTGCCAGCAGCCCTAAGGGACTAGCGATAGATGAGCAGTTCTTC. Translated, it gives CASSPKGLAIDEQFF.

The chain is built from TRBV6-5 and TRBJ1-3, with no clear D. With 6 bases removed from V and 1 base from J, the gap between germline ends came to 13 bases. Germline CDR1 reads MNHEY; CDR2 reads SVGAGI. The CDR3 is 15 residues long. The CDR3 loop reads CASSRTAASGNTIYF. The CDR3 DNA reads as TGTGCCAGCAGCCGTACAGCCGCATCTGGAAACACCATATATTTT.

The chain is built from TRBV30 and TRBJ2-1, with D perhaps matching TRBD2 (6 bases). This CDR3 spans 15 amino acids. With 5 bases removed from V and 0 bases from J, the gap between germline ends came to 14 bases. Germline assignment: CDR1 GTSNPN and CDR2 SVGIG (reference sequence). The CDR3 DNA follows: TGTGCCTGGTCCCGAGGGACTCCCTCCTACAATGAGCAGTTCTTC. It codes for CAWSRGTPSYNEQFF. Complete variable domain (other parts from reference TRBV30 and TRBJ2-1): SQTIHQWPATLVQPVGSPLSLECTVEGTSNPNLYWYRQAAGRGLQLLFYSVGIGQISSEVPQNLSASRPQDRQFILSSKKLLLSDSGFYLCAWSRGTPSYNEQFFGPGTRLTVL.

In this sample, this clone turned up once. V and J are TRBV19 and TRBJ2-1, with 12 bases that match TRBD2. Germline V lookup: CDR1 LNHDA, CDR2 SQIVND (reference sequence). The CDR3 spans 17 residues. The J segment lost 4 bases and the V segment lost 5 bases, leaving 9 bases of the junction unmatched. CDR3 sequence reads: CASSDLAGGPGYNEQFF. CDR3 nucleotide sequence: TGTGCCAGTAGTGACCTAGCGGGAGGGCCCGGGTACAATGAGCAGTTCTTC.

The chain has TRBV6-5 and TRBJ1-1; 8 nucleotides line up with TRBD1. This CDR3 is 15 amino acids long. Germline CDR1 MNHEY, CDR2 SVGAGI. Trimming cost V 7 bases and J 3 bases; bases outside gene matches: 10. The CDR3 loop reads CASIQDRERDTEAFF. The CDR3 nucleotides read TGTGCCAGCATCCAGGACAGGGAGCGGGACACTGAAGCTTTCTTT.

CDR3 protein: CASSHRTIAGGSYEQYF. CDR3 DNA sequence: TGTGCCAGCAGCCACAGAACCATAGCGGGAGGATCCTACGAGCAGTACTTC. This chain links TRBV14 with TRBJ2-7; 10 bases agree with TRBD2. Germline V lookup: CDR1 SGHDN, CDR2 FVKESK. The CDR3 contains 17 residues. V was clipped by 3 bases and J by 1 base; unmatched bases: 9.

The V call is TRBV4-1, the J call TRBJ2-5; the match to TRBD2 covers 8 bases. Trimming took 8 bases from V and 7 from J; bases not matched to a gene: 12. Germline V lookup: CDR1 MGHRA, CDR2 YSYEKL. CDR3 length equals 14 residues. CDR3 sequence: CASSGGAGRGTQYF. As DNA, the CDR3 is TGCGCCAGCTCGGGGGGGGCGGGCAGAGGGACCCAGTACTTC.

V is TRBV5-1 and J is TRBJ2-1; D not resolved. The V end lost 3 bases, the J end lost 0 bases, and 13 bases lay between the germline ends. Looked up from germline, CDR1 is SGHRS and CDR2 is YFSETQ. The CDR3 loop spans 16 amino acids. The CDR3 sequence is CASSSGQQFSYNEQFF. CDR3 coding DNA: TGCGCCAGCAGCTCGGGCCAACAGTTCTCCTACAATGAGCAGTTCTTC. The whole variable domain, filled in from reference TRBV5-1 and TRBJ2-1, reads KAGVTQTPRYLIKTRGQQVTLSCSPISGHRSVSWYQQTPGQGLQFLFEYFSETQRNKGNFPGRFSGRQFSNSRSEMNVSTLELGDSALYLCASSSGQQFSYNEQFFGPGTRLTVL.

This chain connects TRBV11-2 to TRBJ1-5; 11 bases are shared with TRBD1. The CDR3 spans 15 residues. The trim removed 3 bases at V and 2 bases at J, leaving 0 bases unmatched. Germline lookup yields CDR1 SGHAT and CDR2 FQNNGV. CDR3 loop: CASSLGQGGNQPQHF. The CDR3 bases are TGTGCCAGCAGCTTGGGACAGGGGGGCAATCAGCCCCAGCATTTT.

The CDR3 loop is CASSGTSGSNFNEQFF. The CDR3 bases are TGTGCCAGCAGCGGGACTAGCGGGAGTAATTTCAATGAGCAGTTCTTC. V usage is TRBV7-9 and J usage is TRBJ2-1, with 14 bases identical to TRBD2. The V gene end was trimmed by 5 bases and the J gene end by 6 bases; junction bases not matched to a gene: 6. This CDR3 comprises 16 residues. In germline, CDR1 is SEHNR, CDR2 FQNEAQ (reference sequence).

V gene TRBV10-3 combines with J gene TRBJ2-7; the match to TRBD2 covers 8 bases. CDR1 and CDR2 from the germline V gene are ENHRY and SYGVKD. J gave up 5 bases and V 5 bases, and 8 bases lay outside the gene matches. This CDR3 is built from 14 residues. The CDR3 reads CAISPGGAIDEQYF. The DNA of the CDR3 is TGTGCCATCAGTCCGGGGGGGGCAATCGACGAGCAGTACTTC.